A few counts support the clone carrying this TCR beta chain. Its antigen is unknown. One entry per CDR3 protein, called by TCRdb with MiXCR from the reads. The table shows around 200,000 distinct CDR3 sequences, with about 18% occurring only once. Germline CDR1 reads MDHEN; CDR2 reads SYDVKM. Trimming at V came to 6 bases and at J to 3 bases, leaving 8 bases not matched to a gene. The CDR3 is made up of 16 amino acids. This entry is derived from a study of T cell repertoires in cytomegalovirus infection. Study-wide results and caveats: Dominating the ex vivo response were HLA-C-restricted CMV-specific TCR beta clonotypes.

The clonotype originates from a human donor in good health (CMV status not recorded). Some clones in this sample may be carry-over from other donors' samples. Sequences were obtained from CD8+ T cells from PBMCs. The gene calls are TRBV28 and TRBJ2-2; 9 bases agree with TRBD1. DNA of the CDR3: TGTGCCAGCAGCTCAGGGACAGGGATTGACACCGGGGAGCTGTTTTTT. Translating it yields CASSSGTGIDTGELFF.